One and the same sample provided the 12 T cell receptor beta chains below, sequenced in a study of blood T cell repertoires in COVID-19. Profiling relied on immunoSEQ multiplex PCR, and the TCRdb table lists in-frame clones only, not all of them. The repertoire holds tens of thousands of clones, about 85% seen once, with roughly 45% in the top ten. Sample: peripheral blood. These receptor sequences come from a woman aged 80 or over with acute or convalescent COVID-19.

V gene TRBV27 combines with J gene TRBJ2-3; D gene unclear. Germline CDR1 MNHEY, CDR2 SMNVEV (reference sequence). The CDR3 covers 14 residues. Trimming pared 2 bases from V and 8 bases from J, leaving 14 bases between. For the CDR3, the DNA is TGTGCCAGCAGTTTAAGGCACCCACAGACTACGCAGTATTTT. Amino acids: CASSLRHPQTTQYF.

A single count supports this clone. This chain uses TRBV19 with TRBJ2-5; possible D gene TRBD2, 5 bases. The CDR3 is 15 amino acids. CDR1 and CDR2 from the germline V gene are LNHDA and SQIVND (reference sequence). Trimming removed 2 bases from V and 4 bases from J, with 14 bases in between. In DNA, the CDR3 is TGTGCCAGTAGTATAATAGCTAGCAGCGGAGAGACCCAGTACTTC. Translation: CASSIIASSGETQYF.

J is TRBJ2-1 and V is TRBV19, with 7 bases identical to TRBD2. This CDR3 is built from 14 residues. Trimming removed 5 bases from V and 9 bases from J; junction bases left unmatched: 10. CDR1 LNHDA and CDR2 SQIVND come from the germline V gene (reference sequence). The CDR3 coding sequence is TGTGCCAGTAGTCCACGGACTAGTCGACTTGAGCAGTTCTTC. This translates into CASSPRTSRLEQFF.

The chain links TRBV19 to TRBJ2-3, with D perhaps TRBD1 (6 bases). CDR3 size: 12 residues. CDR1 and CDR2 (germline): LNHDA, SQIVND (reference sequence). Trimming left V 10 bases short and J 3 bases short, with 11 bases between. DNA for the CDR3: TGTGCCACCGGACAGACGACAGATACGCAGTATTTT. Residues: CATGQTTDTQYF.

The V gene is TRBV28, the J gene TRBJ1-5; TRBD1 aligns across 12 bases. The ends lost 6 bases at V and 6 bases at J; junction bases unmatched: 9. The germline V gene has CDR1 MDHEN and CDR2 SYDVKM. The CDR3 is 16 amino acids. This CDR3 is CASSRAGTGGFQPQHF. CDR3 DNA: TGTGCCAGCAGCCGTGCGGGGACAGGGGGCTTTCAGCCCCAGCATTTT.

The rearrangement uses TRBV12-3 or TRBV12-4 and TRBJ2-7; 7 bases match TRBD2. J lost 5 bases, V lost 5 bases, and 6 bases had no gene match. The CDR3 loop spans 13 amino acids. This CDR3 is CASSLGGTNEQYF. The CDR3 nucleotides read TGTGCCAGCAGTCTCGGGGGGACTAACGAGCAGTACTTC.

V gene TRBV19 combines with J gene TRBJ1-1, with TRBD1 identical over 8 bases. This CDR3 contains 15 residues. V lost 3 bases to trimming and J lost 6 bases; unmatched junction nucleotides: 9. Germline V lookup: CDR1 LNHDA, CDR2 SQIVND (reference sequence). CDR3 loop: CASSMWAGGWAEAFF. In DNA, the CDR3 is TGTGCCAGTAGTATGTGGGCAGGGGGCTGGGCTGAAGCTTTCTTT.

V is TRBV5-1 and J is TRBJ1-1, with D tentatively TRBD1 (5 bases). CDR3 length: 15 residues. Germline V gene lookup returns CDR1 SGHRS and CDR2 YFSETQ. Trimming left V 4 bases short and J 1 base short, with 14 bases between. The CDR3 DNA reads as TGCGCCAGCAGCCTCGGGGGTCAATGGAACACTGAAGCTTTCTTT. Residues: CASSLGGQWNTEAFF.

The V and J genes are TRBV6-5 and TRBJ1-4; TRBD1 matches 7 bases. The CDR3 spans 14 residues. J lost 8 bases, V lost 8 bases, and 11 bases had no gene match. Per the germline V gene, CDR1 is MNHEY and CDR2 is SVGAGI. The CDR3 nucleotides are TGTGCCAGCTCGACAGGGAGCGATGGCGAAAAACTGTTTTTT. This translates into CASSTGSDGEKLFF.

J is TRBJ1-3 and V is TRBV5-1, with unresolved D. CDR1 and CDR2 (germline): SGHRS, YFSETQ. Trimming removed 4 bases from V and 2 bases from J, with 16 bases in between. CDR3 length equals 16 residues. Here the CDR3 reads CASSLAGGDTGNTIYF. CDR3 coding DNA: TGCGCCAGCAGCCTGGCGGGCGGGGATACTGGAAACACCATATATTTT.

This clone appeared once. The chain is built from TRBV19 and TRBJ2-1; 8 bases fit TRBD2. V dropped 1 base and J dropped 6; count of bases not matched to a gene: 5. Germline CDR1 reads LNHDA; CDR2 reads SQIVND (reference sequence). The CDR3 loop spans 15 amino acids. The CDR3 region has the DNA TGTGCCAGTAGTATAGGTAGCGGGGCCACCAATGAGCAGTTCTTC. It specifies CASSIGSGATNEQFF.

The V gene is TRBV24-1, the J gene TRBJ2-5, with D perhaps matching TRBD2 (6 bases). Germline V gene sequence: CDR1 KGHDR, CDR2 SFDVKD. The CDR3 contains 16 residues. V was clipped by 4 bases and J by 0 bases, with 14 bases between them. CDR3 loop: CATSEEGSSHQETQYF. The CDR3 nucleotides read TGTGCCACCAGTGAGGAGGGGTCATCCCACCAAGAGACCCAGTACTTC.